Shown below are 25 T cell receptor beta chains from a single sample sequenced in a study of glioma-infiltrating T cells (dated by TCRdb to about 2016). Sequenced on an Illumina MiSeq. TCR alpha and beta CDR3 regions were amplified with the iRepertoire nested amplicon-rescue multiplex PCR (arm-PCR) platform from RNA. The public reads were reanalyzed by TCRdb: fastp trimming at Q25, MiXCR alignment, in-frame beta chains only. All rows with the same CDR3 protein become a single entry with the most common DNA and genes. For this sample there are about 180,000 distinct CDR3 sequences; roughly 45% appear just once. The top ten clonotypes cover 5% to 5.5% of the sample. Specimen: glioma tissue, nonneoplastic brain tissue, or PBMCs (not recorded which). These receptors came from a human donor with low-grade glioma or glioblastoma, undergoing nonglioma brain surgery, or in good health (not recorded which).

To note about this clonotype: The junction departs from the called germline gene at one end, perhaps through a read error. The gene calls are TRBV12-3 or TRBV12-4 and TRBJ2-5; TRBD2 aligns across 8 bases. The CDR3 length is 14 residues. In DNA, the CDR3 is TGTGCCAGCACCGTGGGACTAGGGAGGGAGACCGAGTACTTC. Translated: CASTVGLGRETEYF.

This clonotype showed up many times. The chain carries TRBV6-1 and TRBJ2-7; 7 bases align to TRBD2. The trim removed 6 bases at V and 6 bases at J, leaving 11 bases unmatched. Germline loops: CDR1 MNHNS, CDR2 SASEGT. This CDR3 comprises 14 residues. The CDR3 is CASRTSGIPLEQYF. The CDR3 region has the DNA TGTGCCAGCAGGACGAGCGGGATTCCTCTCGAGCAGTACTTC.

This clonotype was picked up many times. CDR3 region: CASSPGTPNQPQHF. Written as DNA, the CDR3 is TGTGCCAGCAGTCCAGGGACCCCTAATCAGCCCCAGCATTTT. J is TRBJ1-5 and V is TRBV27, with D maybe TRBD1 (5 bases). The germline V and J ends were trimmed by 5 bases and 4 bases, with 12 bases remaining between them. The CDR3 is 14 residues long. Germline CDR1 and CDR2: MNHEY and SMNVEV (reference sequence).

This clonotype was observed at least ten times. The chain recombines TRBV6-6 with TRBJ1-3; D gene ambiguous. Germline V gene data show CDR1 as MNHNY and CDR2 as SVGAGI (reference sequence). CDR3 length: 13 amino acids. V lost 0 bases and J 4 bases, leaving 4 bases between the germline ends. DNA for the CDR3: TGTGCCAGCAGTTACTCGATGGGAAACACCATATATTTT. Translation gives CASSYSMGNTIYF.

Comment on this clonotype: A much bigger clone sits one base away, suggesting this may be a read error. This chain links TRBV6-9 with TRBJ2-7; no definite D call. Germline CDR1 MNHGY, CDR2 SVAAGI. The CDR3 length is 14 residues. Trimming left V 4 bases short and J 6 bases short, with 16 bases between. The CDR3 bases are TGTGCCAGCAGTTCCAACTCTGGCGGAGTCGAGCAGTACTTC. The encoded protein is CASSSNSGGVEQYF.

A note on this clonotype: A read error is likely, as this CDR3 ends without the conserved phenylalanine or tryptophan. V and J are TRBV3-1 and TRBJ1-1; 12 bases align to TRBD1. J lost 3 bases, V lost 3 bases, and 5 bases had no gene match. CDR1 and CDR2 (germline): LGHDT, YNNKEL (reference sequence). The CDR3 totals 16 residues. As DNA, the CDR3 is TGTGCCAGCAGCCAGGAAGGGACAGGGGGCGACACTGAAGCTTTCCTT. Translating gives CASSQEGTGGDTEAFL.

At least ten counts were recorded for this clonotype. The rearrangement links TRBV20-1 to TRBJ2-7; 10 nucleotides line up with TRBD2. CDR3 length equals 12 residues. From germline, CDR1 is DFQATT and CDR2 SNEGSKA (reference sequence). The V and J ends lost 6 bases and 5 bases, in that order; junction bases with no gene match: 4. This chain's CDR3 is CSAPGTSDEQYF. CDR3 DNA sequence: TGCAGTGCCCCCGGGACTAGCGACGAGCAGTACTTC.

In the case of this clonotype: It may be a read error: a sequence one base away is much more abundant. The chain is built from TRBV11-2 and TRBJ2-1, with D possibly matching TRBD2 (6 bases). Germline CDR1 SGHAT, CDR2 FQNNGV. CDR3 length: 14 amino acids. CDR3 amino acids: CAGSEVSGLNEQFF. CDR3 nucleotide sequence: TGTGCCGGCAGTGAAGTTAGCGGCCTCAATGAGCAGTTCTTC.

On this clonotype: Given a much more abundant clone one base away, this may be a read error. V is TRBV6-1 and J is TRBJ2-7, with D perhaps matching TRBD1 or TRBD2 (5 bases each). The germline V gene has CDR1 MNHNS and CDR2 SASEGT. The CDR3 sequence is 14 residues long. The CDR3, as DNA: TGTGCCATCAGTGACGGGGCTACCCGATACGAGCAGTACTTC. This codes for CAISDGATRYEQYF.

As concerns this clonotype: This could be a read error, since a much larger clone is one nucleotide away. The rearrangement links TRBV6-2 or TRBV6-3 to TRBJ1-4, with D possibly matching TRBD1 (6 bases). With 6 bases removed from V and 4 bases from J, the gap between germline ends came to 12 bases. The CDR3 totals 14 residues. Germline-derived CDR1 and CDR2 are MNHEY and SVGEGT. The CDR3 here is CASRRDRNNEKLFF. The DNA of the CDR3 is TGTGCCAGCAGACGCGACAGGAATAATGAAAAACTGTTTTTT.

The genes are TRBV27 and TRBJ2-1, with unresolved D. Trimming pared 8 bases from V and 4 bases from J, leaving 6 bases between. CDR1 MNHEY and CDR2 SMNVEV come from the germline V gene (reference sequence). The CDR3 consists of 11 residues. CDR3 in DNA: TGTGCCAGCGTCTGGTACAATGAGCAGTTCTTC. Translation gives CASVWYNEQFF.

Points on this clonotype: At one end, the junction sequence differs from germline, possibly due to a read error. The CDR3 nucleotides read TGTGCCAGCAGTGGGCTCCGTGAATCTTTCTTT. It yields the protein CASSGLRESFF. The rearrangement joins TRBV2 to TRBJ1-1; D is ambiguous. Looked up from germline, CDR1 is SNHLY and CDR2 is FYNNEI. The CDR3 consists of 11 residues.

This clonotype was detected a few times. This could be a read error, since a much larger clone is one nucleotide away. The CDR3 nucleotides are TGTGCCAGCAGTGCAGACCTGAACACTGAAGCTTTCTTT. Protein: CASSADLNTEAFF. The V call is TRBV2, the J call TRBJ1-1; D not resolved. Looked up from germline, CDR1 is SNHLY and CDR2 is FYNNEI. The CDR3 consists of 13 residues. V gave up 4 bases and J gave up 0 bases, with 6 bases separating them.

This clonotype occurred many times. Written as DNA, the CDR3 is TGTGCCAGCAGTGAGTCAGGGGGTGTGTTGCGTGAGCAGTTCTTC. This gives the protein CASSESGGVLREQFF. The J gene is TRBJ2-1, the V gene TRBV2; 7 bases are a match to TRBD1. Germline V gene data show CDR1 as SNHLY and CDR2 as FYNNEI. The J segment lost 9 bases and the V segment lost 3 bases, leaving 11 bases of the junction unmatched. The CDR3 loop spans 15 amino acids.

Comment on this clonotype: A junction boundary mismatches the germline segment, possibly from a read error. CDR3 coding DNA: TGTGCCAGCAGTTTGATCTGGCGGGGAGCTGTTTTT. It translates to CASSLIWRGAVF. The chain has TRBV6-5 and TRBJ2-2; D is possibly TRBD2 (6 bases). The CDR3 loop spans 12 amino acids. CDR1 is MNHEY, CDR2 SVGAGI, per germline.

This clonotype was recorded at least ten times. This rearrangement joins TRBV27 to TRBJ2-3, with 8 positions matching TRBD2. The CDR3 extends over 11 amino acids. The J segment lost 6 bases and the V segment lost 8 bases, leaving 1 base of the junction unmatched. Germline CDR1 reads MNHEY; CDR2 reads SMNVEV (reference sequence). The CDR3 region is CASAGGDTQYF. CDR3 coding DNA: TGTGCCAGCGCGGGGGGTGATACGCAGTATTTT.

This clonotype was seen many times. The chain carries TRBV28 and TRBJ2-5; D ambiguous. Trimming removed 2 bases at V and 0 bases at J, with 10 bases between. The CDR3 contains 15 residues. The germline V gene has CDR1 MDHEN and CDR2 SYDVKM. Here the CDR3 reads CASSLSSGNQETQYF. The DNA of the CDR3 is TGTGCCAGCAGTTTAAGTTCGGGTAACCAAGAGACCCAGTACTTC.

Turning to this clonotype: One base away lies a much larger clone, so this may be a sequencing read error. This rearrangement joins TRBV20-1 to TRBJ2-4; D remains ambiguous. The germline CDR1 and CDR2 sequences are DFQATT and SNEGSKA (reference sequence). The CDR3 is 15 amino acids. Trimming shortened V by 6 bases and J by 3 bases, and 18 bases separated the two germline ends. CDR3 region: CSAPELQLGKNIQYF. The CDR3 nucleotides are TGCAGTGCACCTGAATTACAGCTAGGCAAAAACATTCAGTACTTC.

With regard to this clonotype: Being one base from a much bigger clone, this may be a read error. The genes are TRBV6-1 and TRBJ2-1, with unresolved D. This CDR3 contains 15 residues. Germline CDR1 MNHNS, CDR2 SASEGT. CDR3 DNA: TGTGCCAGCAGTGAAGCCTCCGTACTATACAATAAGCAGTTCTTC. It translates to CASSEASVLYNKQFF.

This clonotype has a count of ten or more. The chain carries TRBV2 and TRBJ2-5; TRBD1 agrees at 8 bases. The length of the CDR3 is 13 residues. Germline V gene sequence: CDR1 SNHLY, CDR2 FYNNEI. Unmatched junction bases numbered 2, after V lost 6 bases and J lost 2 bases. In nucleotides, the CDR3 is TGTGCCAGCAGGACAGGGGTTCAAGAGACCCAGTACTTC. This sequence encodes CASRTGVQETQYF.

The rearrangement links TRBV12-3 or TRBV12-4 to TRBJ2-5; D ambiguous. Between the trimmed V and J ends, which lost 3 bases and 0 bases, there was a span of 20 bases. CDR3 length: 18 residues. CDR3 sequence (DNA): TGTGCCAGCAGTTTGAGTACGGCCCATAATACGTACCAAGAGACCCAGTACTTC. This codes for CASSLSTAHNTYQETQYF.

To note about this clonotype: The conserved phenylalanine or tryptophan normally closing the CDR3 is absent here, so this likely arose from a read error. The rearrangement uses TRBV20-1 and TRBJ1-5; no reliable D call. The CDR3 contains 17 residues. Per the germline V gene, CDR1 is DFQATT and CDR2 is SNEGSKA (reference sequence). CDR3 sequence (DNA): TGCACTGCTAGAGCCCGGTGGATTGTGTATGGGAATCAGCCCCAGCATTCT. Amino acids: CTARARWIVYGNQPQHS.

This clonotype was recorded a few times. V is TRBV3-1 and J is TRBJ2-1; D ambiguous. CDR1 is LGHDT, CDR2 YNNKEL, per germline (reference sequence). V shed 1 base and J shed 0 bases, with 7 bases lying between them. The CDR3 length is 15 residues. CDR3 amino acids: CASSQVWVSYNEQFF. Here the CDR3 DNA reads TGTGCCAGCAGCCAAGTATGGGTCTCCTACAATGAGCAGTTCTTC.

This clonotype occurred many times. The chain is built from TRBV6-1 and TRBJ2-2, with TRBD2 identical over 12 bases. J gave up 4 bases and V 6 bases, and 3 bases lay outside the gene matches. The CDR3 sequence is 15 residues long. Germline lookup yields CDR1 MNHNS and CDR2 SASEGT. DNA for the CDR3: TGTGCCAGCAGACTACTAGCGGGAGGCACCGGGGAGCTGTTTTTT. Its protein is CASRLLAGGTGELFF.

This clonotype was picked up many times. The CDR3 loop is CSAPVGQTTEAFF. The CDR3 DNA sequence: TGCAGTGCACCCGTCGGACAGACCACTGAAGCTTTCTTT. The chain uses TRBV20-1 and TRBJ1-1; tentative D call: TRBD1 (6 bases). Germline CDR1 reads DFQATT; CDR2 reads SNEGSKA (reference sequence). V lost 6 bases, J lost 4 bases, and 15 bases lay in between. This CDR3 spans 13 amino acids.